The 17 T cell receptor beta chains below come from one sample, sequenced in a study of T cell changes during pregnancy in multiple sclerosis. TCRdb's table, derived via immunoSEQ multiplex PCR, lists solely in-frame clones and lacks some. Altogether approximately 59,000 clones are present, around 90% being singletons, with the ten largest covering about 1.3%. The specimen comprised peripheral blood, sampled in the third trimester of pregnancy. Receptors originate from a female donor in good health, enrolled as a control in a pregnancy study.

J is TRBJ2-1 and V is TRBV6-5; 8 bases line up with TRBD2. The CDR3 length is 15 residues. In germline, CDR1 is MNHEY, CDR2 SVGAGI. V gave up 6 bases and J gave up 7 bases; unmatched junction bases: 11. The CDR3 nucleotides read TGTGCCAGCAGCATGGGACTAGTCAGTCGGAATGAGCAGTTCTTC. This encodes CASSMGLVSRNEQFF.

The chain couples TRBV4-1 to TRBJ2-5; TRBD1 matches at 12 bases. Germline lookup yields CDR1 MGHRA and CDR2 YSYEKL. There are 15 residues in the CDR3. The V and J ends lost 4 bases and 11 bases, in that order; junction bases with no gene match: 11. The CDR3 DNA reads TGCGCCAGCAGCCCCCGGGACAGGGGGCTTTGGGAGCAGTACTTC. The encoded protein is CASSPRDRGLWEQYF.

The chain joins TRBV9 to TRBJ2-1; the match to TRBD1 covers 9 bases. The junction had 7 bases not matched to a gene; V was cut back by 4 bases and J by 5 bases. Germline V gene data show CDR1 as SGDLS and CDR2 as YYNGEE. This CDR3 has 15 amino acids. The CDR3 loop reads CASSPRDRANNEQFF. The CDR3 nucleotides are TGTGCCAGCAGCCCCCGGGACAGGGCAAACAATGAGCAGTTCTTC.

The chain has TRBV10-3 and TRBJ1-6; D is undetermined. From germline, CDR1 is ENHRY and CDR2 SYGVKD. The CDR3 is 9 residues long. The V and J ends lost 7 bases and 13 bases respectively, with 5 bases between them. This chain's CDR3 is CAIIIPLHF. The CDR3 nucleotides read TGTGCCATCATAATCCCCCTCCACTTT.

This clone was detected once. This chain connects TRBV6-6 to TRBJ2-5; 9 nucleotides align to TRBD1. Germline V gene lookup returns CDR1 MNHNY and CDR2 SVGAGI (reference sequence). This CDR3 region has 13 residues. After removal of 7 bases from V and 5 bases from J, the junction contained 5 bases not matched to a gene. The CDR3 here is CASTGTGRETQYF. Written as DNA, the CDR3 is TGTGCCAGCACGGGGACAGGGAGGGAGACCCAGTACTTC.

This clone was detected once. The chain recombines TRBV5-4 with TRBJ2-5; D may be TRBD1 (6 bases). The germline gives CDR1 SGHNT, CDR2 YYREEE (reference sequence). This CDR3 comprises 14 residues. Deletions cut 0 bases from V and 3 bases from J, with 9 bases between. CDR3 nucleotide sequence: TGTGCCAGCAGCTTGGAGGCAGGGGAAGAGACCCAGTACTTC. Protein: CASSLEAGEETQYF. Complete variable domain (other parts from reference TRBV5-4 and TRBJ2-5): ETGVTQSPTHLIKTRGQQVTLRCSSQSGHNTVSWYQQALGQGPQFIFQYYREEENGRGNFPPRFSGLQFPNYSSELNVNALELDDSALYLCASSLEAGEETQYFGPGTRLLVL.

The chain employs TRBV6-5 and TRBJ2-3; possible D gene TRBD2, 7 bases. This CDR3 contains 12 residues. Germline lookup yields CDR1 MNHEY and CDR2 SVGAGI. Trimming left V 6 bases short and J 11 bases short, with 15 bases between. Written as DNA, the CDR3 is TGTGCCAGCAGGGGGGGGGCCCGTGGGCAGTATTTT. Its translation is CASRGGARGQYF.

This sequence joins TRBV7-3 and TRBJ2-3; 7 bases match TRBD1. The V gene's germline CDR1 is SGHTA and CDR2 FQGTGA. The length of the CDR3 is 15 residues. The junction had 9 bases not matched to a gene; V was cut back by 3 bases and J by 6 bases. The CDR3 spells CASSLTGQATDTQYF. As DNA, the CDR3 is TGTGCCAGCAGCTTGACTGGACAGGCAACCGATACGCAGTATTTT.

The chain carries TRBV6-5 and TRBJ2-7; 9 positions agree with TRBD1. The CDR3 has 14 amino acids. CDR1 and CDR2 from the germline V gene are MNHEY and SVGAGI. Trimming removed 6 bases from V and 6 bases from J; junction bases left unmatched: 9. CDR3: CASSGTGRGGEQYF. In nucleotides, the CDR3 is TGTGCCAGCAGCGGGACAGGGAGAGGGGGCGAGCAGTACTTC.

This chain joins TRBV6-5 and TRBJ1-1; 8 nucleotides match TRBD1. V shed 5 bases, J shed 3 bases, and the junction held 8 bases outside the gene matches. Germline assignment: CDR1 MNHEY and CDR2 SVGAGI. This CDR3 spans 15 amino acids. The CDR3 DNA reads TGTGCCAGCAGTGGGAAGACAGGGGCGGACACTGAAGCTTTCTTT. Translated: CASSGKTGADTEAFF.

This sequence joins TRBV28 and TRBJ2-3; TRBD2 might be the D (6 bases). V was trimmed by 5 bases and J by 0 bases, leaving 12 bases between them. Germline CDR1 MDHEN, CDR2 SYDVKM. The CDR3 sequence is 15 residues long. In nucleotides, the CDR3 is TGTGCCAGCAGTCCACAGCGGGTTAGCACAGATACGCAGTATTTT. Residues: CASSPQRVSTDTQYF.

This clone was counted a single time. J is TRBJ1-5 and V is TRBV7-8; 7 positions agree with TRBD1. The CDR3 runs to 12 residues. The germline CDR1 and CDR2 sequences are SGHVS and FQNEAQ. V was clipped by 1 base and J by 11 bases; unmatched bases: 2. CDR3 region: CASSLEGQTQHF. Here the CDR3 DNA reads TGTGCCAGCAGCTTAGAGGGACAGACCCAGCATTTT.

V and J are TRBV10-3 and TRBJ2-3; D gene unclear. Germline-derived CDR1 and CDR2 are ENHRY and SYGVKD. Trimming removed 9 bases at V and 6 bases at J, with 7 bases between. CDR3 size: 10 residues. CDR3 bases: TGTGCCATTGGCCAGGATACGCAGTATTTT. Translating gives CAIGQDTQYF.

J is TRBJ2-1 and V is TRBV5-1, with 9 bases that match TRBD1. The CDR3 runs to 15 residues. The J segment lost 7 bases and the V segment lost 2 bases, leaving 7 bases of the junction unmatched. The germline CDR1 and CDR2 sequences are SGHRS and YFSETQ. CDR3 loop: CASSFEGQGLNEQFF. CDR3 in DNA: TGCGCCAGCAGCTTTGAAGGACAGGGGTTGAATGAGCAGTTCTTC. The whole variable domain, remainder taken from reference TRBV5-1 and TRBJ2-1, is KAGVTQTPRYLIKTRGQQVTLSCSPISGHRSVSWYQQTPGQGLQFLFEYFSETQRNKGNFPGRFSGRQFSNSRSEMNVSTLELGDSALYLCASSFEGQGLNEQFFGPGTRLTVL.

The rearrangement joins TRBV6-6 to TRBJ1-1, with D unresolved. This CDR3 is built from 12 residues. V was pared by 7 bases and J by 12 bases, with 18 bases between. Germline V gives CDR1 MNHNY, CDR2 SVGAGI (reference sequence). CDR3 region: CASTQKNPPPFF. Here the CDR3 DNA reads TGTGCCAGCACCCAGAAAAACCCCCCCCCTTTCTTT.

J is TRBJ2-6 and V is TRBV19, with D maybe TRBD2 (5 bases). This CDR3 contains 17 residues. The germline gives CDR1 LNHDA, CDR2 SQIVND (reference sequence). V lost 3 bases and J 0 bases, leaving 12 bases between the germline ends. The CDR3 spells CASSIGKGASGANVLTF. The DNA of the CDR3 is TGTGCCAGTAGTATTGGCAAGGGAGCCTCTGGGGCCAACGTCCTGACTTTC.

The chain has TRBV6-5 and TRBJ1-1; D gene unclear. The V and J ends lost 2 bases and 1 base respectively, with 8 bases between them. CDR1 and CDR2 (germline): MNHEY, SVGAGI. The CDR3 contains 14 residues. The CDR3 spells CASSYMAGNTEAFF. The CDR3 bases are TGTGCCAGCAGTTACATGGCAGGGAACACTGAAGCTTTCTTT.